Each of the 3 T cell receptor beta chains below was sequenced from the same sample in a study of response to subunit inactivated influenza vaccine. TCRdb independently ran MiXCR on the RT-PCR reads; one entry per CDR3 protein. The sample has fewer than 600,000 distinct CDR3 sequences; under 8.5% are singletons. This specimen consisted of PBMCs from blood, obtained less than 30 months after vaccination. Source of these receptors: a man aged 45 to 70 who received an inactivated influenza vaccine.

V usage is TRBV20-1 and J usage is TRBJ2-7; D is perhaps TRBD2 (5 bases). In germline, CDR1 is DFQATT, CDR2 SNEGSKA (reference sequence). V was shortened by 2 bases and J by 3 bases, with 11 bases between the two germline ends. The CDR3 totals 13 residues. The CDR3 region is CSARTGSLYEQYF. The CDR3 region has the DNA TGCAGTGCTAGAACGGGGAGCCTCTACGAGCAGTACTTC.

This clonotype occurred a few times. The chain couples TRBV18 to TRBJ2-1; D call uncertain. This CDR3 has 13 amino acids. Trimming removed 3 bases at V and 4 bases at J, with 7 bases between. Per germline, CDR1 KGHSH and CDR2 LQKENI. The CDR3 coding sequence is TGTGCCAGCTCACCCACTCAATACAATGAGCAGTTCTTC. The encoded protein is CASSPTQYNEQFF.

This clonotype turned up a few times. The J gene is TRBJ1-2, the V gene TRBV10-3; D gene unclear. Germline V lookup: CDR1 ENHRY, CDR2 SYGVKD. This CDR3 spans 13 amino acids. The V and J ends lost 4 bases and 4 bases respectively, with 10 bases between them. CDR3: CAISAPGSYGYTF. CDR3 bases: TGTGCCATCAGTGCCCCGGGGAGCTATGGCTACACCTTC.